The next 13 T cell receptor beta chains were all read from a single sample in a study of T cells after yellow fever vaccination. TCRdb re-analysed the 5' RACE reads in MiXCR, keeping a single row per CDR3 protein. The sample holds 150,000 to 200,000 distinct CDR3 sequences, about 10% seen once. The source was CD8+ T cells sorted from PBMCs, collected 15 days after the yellow fever booster vaccination. These TCRs come from a man between 18 and 29 years old who received the YFV17D yellow fever vaccine.

This chain links TRBV19 with TRBJ2-1; 7 bases agree with TRBD2. CDR3 length: 13 amino acids. Germline-derived CDR1 and CDR2 are LNHDA and SQIVND (reference sequence). V lost 1 base and J lost 10; bases outside the gene matches: 4. In DNA, the CDR3 is TGTGCCAGTAGTATAGTCTCTAGCGGCGAGCAGTTCTTC. Translated, it gives CASSIVSSGEQFF.

This clonotype turned up a few times. This chain links TRBV12-3 or TRBV12-4 with TRBJ2-3, with 11 positions matching TRBD2. Trimming at V came to 6 bases and at J to 4 bases, leaving 12 bases not matched to a gene. CDR3 size: 17 residues. The CDR3, as DNA: TGTGCCAGCAGCACTACCTTAGCGGGGGGGCGGTCAGATACGCAGTATTTT. This sequence encodes CASSTTLAGGRSDTQYF.

At least ten counts were recorded for this clonotype. V gene TRBV7-9 combines with J gene TRBJ2-3; 8 bases fit TRBD1. The CDR3 runs to 16 residues. V gave up 5 bases and J gave up 0 bases; unmatched junction bases: 7. Germline lookup yields CDR1 SEHNR and CDR2 FQNEAQ (reference sequence). CDR3 sequence (DNA): TGTGCCAGCAGCCCACGACAGGGGACCAGCACAGATACGCAGTATTTT. This sequence encodes CASSPRQGTSTDTQYF.

V and J are TRBV19 and TRBJ2-2; D is ambiguous. V dropped 6 bases and J dropped 7 bases, with 18 bases sitting between them. In germline, CDR1 is LNHDA, CDR2 SQIVND (reference sequence). CDR3 length equals 15 residues. The CDR3 region has the DNA TGTGCCAGTAGCTACGGAACGCTTCGATTCGGGGAGCTGTTTTTT. It codes for CASSYGTLRFGELFF.

The genes are TRBV7-2 and TRBJ2-2; 11 bases are shared with TRBD2. The CDR3 extends over 18 amino acids. J lost 5 bases, V lost 6 bases, and 14 bases had no gene match. Germline V gene lookup returns CDR1 SGHTA and CDR2 FQGNSA. The CDR3 sequence is CASRLPGDSGGATGELFF. The CDR3 DNA is TGTGCCAGCAGACTCCCTGGTGATAGCGGGGGGGCTACCGGGGAGCTGTTTTTT.

The chain links TRBV2 to TRBJ2-5, with TRBD2 identical over 7 bases. J was trimmed by 4 bases and V by 6 bases; bases with no gene match: 14. This CDR3 comprises 16 residues. In germline, CDR1 is SNHLY, CDR2 FYNNEI. This CDR3 is CASRTGTKVKAETQYF. The DNA of the CDR3 is TGTGCCAGCAGAACCGGGACTAAGGTCAAAGCAGAGACCCAGTACTTC.

In this sample, this clonotype turned up a few times. The rearrangement links TRBV4-2 to TRBJ2-5, with a possible D match to TRBD2 (7 bases). CDR1 and CDR2 (germline): LGHNA, YNFKEQ. Between the trimmed V and J ends, which lost 1 base and 5 bases, there was a span of 14 bases. The CDR3 is 15 residues long. The CDR3 region has the DNA TGTGCCAGCAGCCAAGTGGCGGGGGCAAGCGAGACCCAGTACTTC. It encodes CASSQVAGASETQYF.

This clonotype was counted between two and nine times. This sequence joins TRBV29-1 and TRBJ1-1; TRBD1 is a possible D gene (5 bases). Germline V gene data show CDR1 as SQVTM and CDR2 as ANQGSEA. The CDR3 covers 11 residues. Trimming took 6 bases from V and 8 from J, leaving 13 bases between them. The CDR3 DNA is TGCAGCGTGATCGCGGGGGTGGAAGCTTTCTTT. It yields the protein CSVIAGVEAFF. Drawing the rest from reference TRBV29-1 and TRBJ1-1, the complete variable domain is SAVISQKPSRDICQRGTSLTIQCQVDSQVTMMFWYRQQPGQSLTLIATANQGSEATYESGFVIDKFPISRPNLTFSTLTVSNMSPEDSSIYLCSVIAGVEAFFGQGTRLTVV.

In its sample, this clonotype was seen a few times. V is TRBV3-1 and J is TRBJ2-1; D is undetermined. Germline V gene data show CDR1 as LGHDT and CDR2 as YNNKEL (reference sequence). The length of the CDR3 is 11 residues. With 3 bases removed from V and 8 bases from J, the gap between germline ends came to 5 bases. CDR3 protein: CASSHTYEQFF. The CDR3 DNA reads as TGTGCCAGCAGCCATACGTATGAGCAGTTCTTC.

This chain connects TRBV6-5 to TRBJ1-1; the D is unclear. CDR1 is MNHEY, CDR2 SVGAGI, per germline. The V and J ends lost 0 bases and 5 bases respectively, with 13 bases between them. The CDR3 consists of 15 residues. This chain's CDR3 is CASSYSRSYGTEAFF. CDR3 DNA: TGTGCCAGCAGTTACTCTAGAAGTTACGGGACTGAAGCTTTCTTT.

This clonotype was seen repeatedly, ten times or more. This sequence joins TRBV6-1 and TRBJ2-5; TRBD1 matches at 9 bases. The V gene's germline CDR1 is MNHNS and CDR2 SASEGT. CDR3 size: 15 residues. Unmatched junction bases numbered 7, after V lost 4 bases and J lost 4 bases. In DNA, the CDR3 is TGTGCCAGCAGTGTACAAACAGGGGGCCCAGAGACCCAGTACTTC. This gives the protein CASSVQTGGPETQYF.

This clonotype has only a few counts. The chain links TRBV7-2 to TRBJ1-1; D is uncertain. Germline CDR1 SGHTA, CDR2 FQGNSA. Between the trimmed V and J ends, which lost 3 bases and 0 bases, there was a span of 8 bases. The CDR3 is made up of 14 amino acids. The CDR3 DNA reads TGTGCCAGCAGCTTCAGCCACATGAACACTGAAGCTTTCTTT. It translates to CASSFSHMNTEAFF.

The chain couples TRBV20-1 to TRBJ2-3; tentative D call: TRBD2 (7 bases). Trimming took off 4 bases at V and 0 bases at J, with 14 bases between the two ends. This CDR3 contains 15 residues. Germline CDR1 is DFQATT and CDR2 is SNEGSKA (reference sequence). The CDR3 sequence is CSAMRGRASTDTQYF. DNA of the CDR3: TGCAGTGCTATGCGGGGGCGTGCTAGCACAGATACGCAGTATTTT.